This T cell receptor beta chain was sequenced during a study of graft-versus-host responses after intestinal transplantation. On the study more broadly: Multivisceral, liver-intestinal, or isolated intestinal transplants were given to recipients. Anti-thymocyte globulin was used for induction in all recipients, who then took tacrolimus and steroids for approximately 3 years.

Whole-study findings and limits: Detected in recipient marrow were GvH clones, some of which were first observed in ileum or blood. Across patients carrying graft-donor T cell macrochimerism, allografts held high graft-versus-host to host-versus-graft clonal ratios.

Here immunoSEQ multiplex PCR was the method, and the copy in TCRdb shows in-frame clones only, minus some. The table shows tens of thousands of clones, with almost 85% occurring only once. Concerning this clone: Its antigen is currently unknown.

From germline, CDR1 is SGHDT and CDR2 YYEEEE. The V end lost 0 bases, the J end lost 4 bases, and 11 bases lay between the germline ends. The length of the CDR3 is 14 residues. V is TRBV5-6 and J is TRBJ2-7; the D gene is possibly TRBD1 (5 bases). Sequenced here: unstimulated CD8+ T cells sorted from spleen or lymph node cells, sampled before transplant. The TCR sequence derives from a human donor who was the organ donor for an intestinal transplant. The CDR3 nucleotides are TGTGCCAGCAGCTTGGGGACACCGACTTACGAGCAGTACTTC. The encoded protein is CASSLGTPTYEQYF.